This TCR beta chain was retrieved from a study of cytomegalovirus exposure and HLA in healthy donors. General study findings and limits: Subsequent analysis showed first-cohort TCR clusters tending to co-occur in more than 90 validation repertoires. Most sequenced TCRs were rare (though some public TCRs occurred in many donors). In vitro assays verified that three CMV-associated chains recognized CMV antigens specifically. The listing of 150 to 200 TCR beta chains classed them as cytomegalovirus-associated.

Libraries were prepared by immunoSEQ multiplex PCR; TCRdb keeps only in-frame clonotypes and omits some of them. The sample lists roughly 70,000 clones; around 90% were seen once. The CDR3 has 15 amino acids. CDR1 and CDR2 (germline): MNHEY, SVGAGI. Trimming removed 5 bases at V and 6 bases at J, with 16 bases between. For this clone: The antigen remains undetermined.

V is TRBV6-5 and J is TRBJ1-4, with D uncertain. The TCR originated in a woman under 30 in good health and CMV-seropositive. The material sequenced was PBMCs. In nucleotides, the CDR3 is TGTGCCAGCAGTGTACTCTCGGGGTCAGATGAAAAACTGTTTTTT. Its protein is CASSVLSGSDEKLFF.